This T cell receptor beta chain was recorded in a study of beta chain features in type 1 diabetes. The CDR3 is 13 residues long. Germline V lookup: CDR1 SEHNR, CDR2 FQNEAQ (reference sequence). V shed 4 bases and J shed 3 bases, with 8 bases lying between them. As for this clone: The target antigen is unknown.

The study's findings and limits: When cDNA is sequenced, cells with high TCR expression could be over-represented. Shorter TCRB CDR3s, moderately but significantly so, marked every one of the four CD4+ subsets in Type 1 diabetes patients.

The isolated RNA, all of it, was reverse transcribed, so expressed TCRB transcripts were what got sequenced. The table came from immunoSEQ multiplex PCR; TCRdb's copy has only in-frame clones and leaves some out. The table shows hundreds of thousands of clones, with about a sixth occurring only once. The rearrangement joins TRBV7-9 to TRBJ2-3, with D uncertain. Sequencing was done on a sample of naive CD4+ T cells from blood. The TCR sequence derives from a man between 18 and 35 years old in good health. CDR3: CASSSLLTDTQYF. CDR3 DNA sequence: TGTGCCAGCAGCTCCCTCTTAACAGATACGCAGTATTTT.